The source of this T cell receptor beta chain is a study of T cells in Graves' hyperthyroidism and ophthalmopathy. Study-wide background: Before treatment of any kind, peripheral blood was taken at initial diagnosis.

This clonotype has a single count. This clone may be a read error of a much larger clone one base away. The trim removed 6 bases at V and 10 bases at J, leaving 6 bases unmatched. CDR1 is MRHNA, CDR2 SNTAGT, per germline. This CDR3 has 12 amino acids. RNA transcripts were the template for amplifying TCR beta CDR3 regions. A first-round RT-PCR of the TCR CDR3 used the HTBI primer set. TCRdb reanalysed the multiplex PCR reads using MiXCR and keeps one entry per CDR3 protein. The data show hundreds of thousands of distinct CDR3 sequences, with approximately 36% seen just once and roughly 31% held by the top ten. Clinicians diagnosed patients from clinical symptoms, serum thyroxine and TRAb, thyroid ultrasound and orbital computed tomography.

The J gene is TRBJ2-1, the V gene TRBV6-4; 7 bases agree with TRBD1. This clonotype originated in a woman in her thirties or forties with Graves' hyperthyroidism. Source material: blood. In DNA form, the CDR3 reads TGTGCCAGCAGGCACAGGGGTTACGAGCAGTTCTTC. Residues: CASRHRGYEQFF.